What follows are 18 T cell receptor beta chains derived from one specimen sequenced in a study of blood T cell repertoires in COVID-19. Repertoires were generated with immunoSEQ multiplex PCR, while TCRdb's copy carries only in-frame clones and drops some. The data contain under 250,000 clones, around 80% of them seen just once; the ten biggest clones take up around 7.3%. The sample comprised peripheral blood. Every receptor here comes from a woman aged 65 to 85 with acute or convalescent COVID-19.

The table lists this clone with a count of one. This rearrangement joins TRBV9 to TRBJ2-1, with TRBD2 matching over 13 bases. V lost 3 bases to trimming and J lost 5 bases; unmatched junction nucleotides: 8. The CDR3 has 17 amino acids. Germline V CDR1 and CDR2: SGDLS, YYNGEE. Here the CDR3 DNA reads TGTGCCAGCAGCGGTACGCCGGGACTAGCGGGGAACAATGAGCAGTTCTTC. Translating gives CASSGTPGLAGNNEQFF.

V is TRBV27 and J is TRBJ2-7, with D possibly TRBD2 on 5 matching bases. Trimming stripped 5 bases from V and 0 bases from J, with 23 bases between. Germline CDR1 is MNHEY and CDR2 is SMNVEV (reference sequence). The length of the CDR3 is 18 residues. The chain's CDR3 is CASSPHSSRGTISYEQYF. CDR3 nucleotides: TGTGCCAGCAGTCCCCACTCTAGTCGGGGAACTATCTCCTACGAGCAGTACTTC.

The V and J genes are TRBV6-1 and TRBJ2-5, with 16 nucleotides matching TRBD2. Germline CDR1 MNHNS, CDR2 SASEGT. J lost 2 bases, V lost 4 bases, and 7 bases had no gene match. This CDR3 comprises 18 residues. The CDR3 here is CASSGGTSGGAWQETQYF. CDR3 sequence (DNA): TGTGCCAGCAGTGGTGGGACTAGCGGGGGGGCCTGGCAAGAGACCCAGTACTTC.

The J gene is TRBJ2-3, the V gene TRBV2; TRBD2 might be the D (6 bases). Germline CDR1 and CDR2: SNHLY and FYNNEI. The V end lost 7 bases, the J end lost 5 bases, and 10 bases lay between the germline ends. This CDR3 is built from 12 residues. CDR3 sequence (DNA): TGTGCCAGCAAGTTCGGGGGAGATACGCAGTATTTT. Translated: CASKFGGDTQYF.

The CDR3 reads CASSLRPQGSLYEQYF. For the CDR3, the DNA is TGCGCCAGCAGCTTGAGGCCACAGGGTTCGTTATACGAGCAGTACTTC. The chain uses TRBV5-1 and TRBJ2-7; D is perhaps TRBD1 (6 bases). V lost 1 base and J 4 bases, leaving 18 bases between the germline ends. Looked up from germline, CDR1 is SGHRS and CDR2 is YFSETQ. The CDR3 extends over 16 amino acids.

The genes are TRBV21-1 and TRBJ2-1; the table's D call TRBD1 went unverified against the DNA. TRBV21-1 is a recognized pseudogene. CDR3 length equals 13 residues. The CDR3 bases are TGTGCCAGCAGCATAAGACAGGGGGATGAGCAGTTCTTC. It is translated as CASSIRQGDEQFF.

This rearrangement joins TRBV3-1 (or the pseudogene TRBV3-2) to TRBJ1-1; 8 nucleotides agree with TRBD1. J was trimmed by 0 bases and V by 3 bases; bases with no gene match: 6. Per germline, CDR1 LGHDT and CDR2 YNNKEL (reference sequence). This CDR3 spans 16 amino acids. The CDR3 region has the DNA TGTGCCAGCAGCCAGCGAGACAGGGGATTGAACACTGAAGCTTTCTTT. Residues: CASSQRDRGLNTEAFF.

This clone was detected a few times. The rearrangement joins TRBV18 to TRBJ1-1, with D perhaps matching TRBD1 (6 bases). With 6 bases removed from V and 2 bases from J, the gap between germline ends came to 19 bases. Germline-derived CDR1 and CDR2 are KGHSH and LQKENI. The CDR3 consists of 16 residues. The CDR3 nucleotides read TGTGCCAGCTCCCTCACGCCCGGGACAAGAAACACTGAAGCTTTCTTT. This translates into CASSLTPGTRNTEAFF.

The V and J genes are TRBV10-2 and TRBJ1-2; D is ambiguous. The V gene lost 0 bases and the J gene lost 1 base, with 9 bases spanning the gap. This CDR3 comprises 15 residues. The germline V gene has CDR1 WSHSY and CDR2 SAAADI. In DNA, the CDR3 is TGCGCCAGCAGTGAGTCGGGCGGGAATAACTATGGCTACACCTTC. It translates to CASSESGGNNYGYTF.

The DNA of the CDR3 is TGTGCCATCAGTGAAGATCTATATGGCTACACCTTC. Protein product: CAISEDLYGYTF. This sequence joins TRBV10-3 and TRBJ1-2; unclear D gene. The germline gives CDR1 ENHRY, CDR2 SYGVKD. Deletions cut 3 bases from V and 5 bases from J, with 7 bases between. The CDR3 covers 12 residues.

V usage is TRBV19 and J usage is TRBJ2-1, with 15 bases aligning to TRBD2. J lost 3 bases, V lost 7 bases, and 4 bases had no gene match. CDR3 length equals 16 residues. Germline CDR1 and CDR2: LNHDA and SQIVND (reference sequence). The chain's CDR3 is CASTKGLAGGYNEQFF. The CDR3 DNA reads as TGTGCCAGTACCAAGGGACTAGCGGGGGGCTACAATGAGCAGTTCTTC.

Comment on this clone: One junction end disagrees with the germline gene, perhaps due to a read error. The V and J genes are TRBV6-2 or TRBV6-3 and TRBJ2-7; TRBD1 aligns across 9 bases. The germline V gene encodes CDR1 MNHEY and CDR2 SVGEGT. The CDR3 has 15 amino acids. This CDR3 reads CASRYSGTGIYEQYF. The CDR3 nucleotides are TGTGCCAGCAGATACTCCGGGACAGGGATCTACGAGCAGTACTTC.

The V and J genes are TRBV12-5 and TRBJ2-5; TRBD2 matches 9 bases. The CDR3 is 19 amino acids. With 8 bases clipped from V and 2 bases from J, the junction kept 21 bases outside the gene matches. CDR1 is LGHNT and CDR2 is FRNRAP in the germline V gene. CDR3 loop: CASRRGSSGDTRDQETQYF. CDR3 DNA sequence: TGTGCTAGTAGGAGGGGATCTAGCGGGGACACAAGGGATCAAGAGACCCAGTACTTC.

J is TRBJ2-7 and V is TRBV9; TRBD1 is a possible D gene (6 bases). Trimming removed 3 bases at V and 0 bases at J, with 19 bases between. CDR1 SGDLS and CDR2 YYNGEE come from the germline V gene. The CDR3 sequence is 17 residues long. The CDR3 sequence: CASSAKSLTGSSYEQYF. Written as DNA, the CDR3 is TGTGCCAGCAGCGCAAAATCACTTACAGGGAGCTCCTACGAGCAGTACTTC.

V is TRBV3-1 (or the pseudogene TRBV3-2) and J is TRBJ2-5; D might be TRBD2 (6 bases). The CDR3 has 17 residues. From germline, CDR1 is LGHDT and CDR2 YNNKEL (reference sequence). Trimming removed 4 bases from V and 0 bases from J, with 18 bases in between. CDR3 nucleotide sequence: TGTGCCAGCAGCCTAATCGGTGCGGGGTTGTACCAAGAGACCCAGTACTTC. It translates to CASSLIGAGLYQETQYF.

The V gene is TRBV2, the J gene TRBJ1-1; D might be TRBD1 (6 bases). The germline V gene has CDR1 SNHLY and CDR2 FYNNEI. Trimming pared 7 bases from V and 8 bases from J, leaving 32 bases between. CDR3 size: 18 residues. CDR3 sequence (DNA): TGTGCCAGCACGGGGACCCTATCAGGGGTCCGGGACAATGGGGAAGCTTTCTTT. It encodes CASTGTLSGVRDNGEAFF.

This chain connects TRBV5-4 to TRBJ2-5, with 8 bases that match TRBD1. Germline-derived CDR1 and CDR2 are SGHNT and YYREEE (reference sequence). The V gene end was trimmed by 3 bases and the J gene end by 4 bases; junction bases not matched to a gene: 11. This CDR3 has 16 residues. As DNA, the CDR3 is TGTGCCAGCAGCTCCGACAGGGGCAGAGTTCCAGAGACCCAGTACTTC. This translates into CASSSDRGRVPETQYF.

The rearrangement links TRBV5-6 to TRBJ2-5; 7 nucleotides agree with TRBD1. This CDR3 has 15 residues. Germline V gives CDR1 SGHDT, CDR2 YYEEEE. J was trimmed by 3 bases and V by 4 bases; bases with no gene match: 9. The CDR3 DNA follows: TGTGCCAGCAGCCGCGGACAGGTTTTAAAAGAGACCCAGTACTTC. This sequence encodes CASSRGQVLKETQYF.